These 18 T cell receptor beta chains came from one sample sequenced in a study of naive CD8 T cells in extremely preterm neonates. Study observations and caveats: Preterm CDR3s were shorter than older groups', with fewer N additions and less trimming.

Samples were taken at extremely preterm deliveries at roughly 23-28 weeks of gestation. No antigen has been assigned to these receptors. The data were produced by immunoSEQ multiplex PCR, yet TCRdb's version contains in-frame clones alone and is incomplete. The sample shows tens of thousands of clones, approximately 88% of them seen only once. Sequenced input: naive CD8+ T cells from cord blood. Receptors were obtained from a boy who was born preterm.

This clone was detected a few times. This chain uses TRBV27 with TRBJ2-7, with D possibly being TRBD2 (6 bases). This CDR3 region has 14 residues. CDR1 MNHEY and CDR2 SMNVEV come from the germline V gene (reference sequence). Trimming stripped 4 bases from V and 3 bases from J, with 13 bases between. The CDR3 loop is CASSSRGTDYEQYF. The CDR3 DNA is TGTGCCAGCAGTTCCCGCGGGACTGACTACGAGCAGTACTTC.

The chain uses TRBV27 and TRBJ1-2; TRBD1 matches 9 bases. Unmatched junction bases numbered 1, after V lost 2 bases and J lost 6 bases. This CDR3 has 13 residues. Per the germline V gene, CDR1 is MNHEY and CDR2 is SMNVEV (reference sequence). The CDR3 reads CASSLGTGNGYTF. CDR3 nucleotide sequence: TGTGCCAGCAGTTTAGGGACAGGGAATGGCTACACCTTC.

The chain links TRBV4-1 to TRBJ2-1, with D maybe TRBD2 (6 bases). Per germline, CDR1 MGHRA and CDR2 YSYEKL. The CDR3 covers 14 residues. Trimming took 1 base from V and 10 from J, leaving 14 bases between them. The CDR3 DNA is TGCGCCAGCAGCCAAGCTGCTAGCGCGGTGGAGCAGTTCTTC. Residues: CASSQAASAVEQFF.

The chain employs TRBV7-2 and TRBJ2-7; 9 bases are shared with TRBD2. Germline lookup yields CDR1 SGHTA and CDR2 FQGNSA. After removal of 0 bases from V and 2 bases from J, the junction contained 2 bases not matched to a gene. The CDR3 contains 15 residues. The CDR3 DNA reads TGTGCCAGCAGCTTAGCGGGCGGGGGGGCCTACGAGCAGTACTTC. Its translation: CASSLAGGGAYEQYF.

This clone was seen once. The chain couples TRBV29-1 to TRBJ1-2; D remains unclear. The CDR3 spans 14 residues. Trimming left V 1 base short and J 2 bases short, with 11 bases between. Per the germline V gene, CDR1 is SQVTM and CDR2 is ANQGSEA. CDR3 nucleotides: TGCAGCGTTGAAGGTGTTGGAGGGAACTATGGCTACACCTTC. Translated, it gives CSVEGVGGNYGYTF.

Here the CDR3 DNA reads TGTGCCAGCAGCCAAGGACAGGGGGCCTACGAGCAGTACTTC. Its protein product is CASSQGQGAYEQYF. The chain recombines TRBV14 with TRBJ2-7; TRBD1 matches at 9 bases. V was pared by 1 base and J by 2 bases, with 0 bases of the junction left unmatched. Germline values: CDR1 SGHDN, CDR2 FVKESK. CDR3 length equals 14 residues.

The rearrangement links TRBV11-1 to TRBJ2-5; 9 bases map to TRBD2. The CDR3 extends over 14 amino acids. CDR1 SGHAT and CDR2 FQDESV come from the germline V gene (reference sequence). The J segment lost 5 bases and the V segment lost 5 bases, leaving 6 bases of the junction unmatched. The CDR3 sequence is CASSALAGLETQYF. DNA of the CDR3: TGTGCCAGCAGCGCTCTAGCGGGGCTGGAGACCCAGTACTTC.

As to this clone: This sequence is one base from a far larger clone and is likely a read error. The chain recombines TRBV6-6 with TRBJ1-5; D is uncertain. The CDR3 has 13 amino acids. V lost 2 bases and J lost 1, with 3 bases in between. Germline-derived CDR1 and CDR2 are MNHNY and SVGAGI (reference sequence). CDR3 region: CASSYRSNQPQHF. In DNA form, the CDR3 reads TGTGCCAGCAGTTACAGGAGCAATCAGCCCCAGCATTTT.

This clone was observed a few times. The CDR3 region is CSARDRGYTF. CDR3 coding DNA: TGCAGTGCTAGAGATCGTGGCTACACCTTC. The chain links TRBV20-1 to TRBJ1-2; D not certain. Germline CDR1 and CDR2: DFQATT and SNEGSKA (reference sequence). Between the trimmed V and J ends, which lost 0 bases and 7 bases, there was a span of 3 bases. This CDR3 has 10 amino acids.

CDR3 coding DNA: TGTGCCAGCAGCGTGACTAGCGGGGGGGCCTACGAGCAGTACTTC. It yields the protein CASSVTSGGAYEQYF. V gene TRBV9 combines with J gene TRBJ2-7; TRBD2 agrees at 14 bases. CDR3 length equals 15 residues. J was trimmed by 2 bases and V by 2 bases; bases with no gene match: 0. CDR1 is SGDLS and CDR2 is YYNGEE in the germline V gene.

The V and J genes are TRBV7-2 and TRBJ2-7; a weak D match, TRBD2 (5 bases). Looked up from germline, CDR1 is SGHTA and CDR2 is FQGNSA. Trimming cost V 2 bases and J 0 bases, with 5 bases left between them. The CDR3 sequence is 13 residues long. CDR3 loop: CASSLTSSYEQYF. The CDR3 coding sequence is TGTGCCAGCAGCTTAACTAGCTCCTACGAGCAGTACTTC.

The chain employs TRBV30 and TRBJ2-7; D ambiguous. This CDR3 contains 12 residues. Germline CDR1 is GTSNPN and CDR2 is SVGIG (reference sequence). Trimming cost V 3 bases and J 0 bases, with 6 bases left between them. The CDR3 sequence: CAWRWNSYEQYF. Here the CDR3 DNA reads TGTGCCTGGAGGTGGAACTCCTACGAGCAGTACTTC.

J is TRBJ2-3 and V is TRBV5-1; D possibly corresponds to TRBD1 (6 bases). V lost 3 bases and J lost 2, with 10 bases in between. CDR3 length: 14 amino acids. Germline assignment: CDR1 SGHRS and CDR2 YFSETQ. The CDR3 DNA is TGCGCCAGCAGCTCCCGGGACAACACAGATACGCAGTATTTT. Translation gives CASSSRDNTDTQYF. The variable domain in full, with the rest retrieved from reference TRBV5-1 and TRBJ2-3, is KAGVTQTPRYLIKTRGQQVTLSCSPISGHRSVSWYQQTPGQGLQFLFEYFSETQRNKGNFPGRFSGRQFSNSRSEMNVSTLELGDSALYLCASSSRDNTDTQYFGPGTRLTVL.

The rearrangement joins TRBV19 to TRBJ2-2; D is perhaps TRBD1 (5 bases). The CDR3 extends over 12 amino acids. The V gene's germline CDR1 is LNHDA and CDR2 SQIVND (reference sequence). Trimming left V 7 bases short and J 5 bases short, with 8 bases between. CDR3 nucleotides: TGTGCCAGTAAGGGGTGGACCGGGGAGCTGTTTTTT. As protein: CASKGWTGELFF.

The chain couples TRBV27 to TRBJ1-1; 8 bases agree with TRBD1. With 8 bases clipped from V and 1 base from J, the junction kept 6 bases outside the gene matches. Germline-derived CDR1 and CDR2 are MNHEY and SMNVEV (reference sequence). CDR3 length: 14 amino acids. As DNA, the CDR3 is TGTGCCAGCTGTTATGGGACAGGGAACACTGAAGCTTTCTTT. It encodes CASCYGTGNTEAFF.

In regard to this clone: Other DNA sequences in the sample encode the same CDR3. The rearrangement joins TRBV27 to TRBJ1-5; TRBD1 aligns across 7 bases. Germline V lookup: CDR1 MNHEY, CDR2 SMNVEV (reference sequence). The CDR3 is made up of 14 amino acids. The ends lost 6 bases at V and 2 bases at J; junction bases unmatched: 4. In nucleotides, the CDR3 is TGTGCCAGCAGCCTTACAGGGGGCAATCAGCCCCAGCATTTT. This translates into CASSLTGGNQPQHF.

The CDR3 DNA is TGTGCCAGTAGTACAGGGAATTCACCCCTCCACTTT. It yields the protein CASSTGNSPLHF. This chain connects TRBV19 to TRBJ1-6, with D possibly TRBD1 on 5 matching bases. V was trimmed by 4 bases and J by 7 bases, leaving 5 bases between them. The CDR3 runs 12 residues. Germline CDR1 reads LNHDA; CDR2 reads SQIVND (reference sequence).

The J gene is TRBJ1-4, the V gene TRBV11-2, with D uncertain. The germline gives CDR1 SGHAT, CDR2 FQNNGV. This CDR3 has 15 residues. Trimming removed 2 bases from V and 4 bases from J, with 11 bases in between. The CDR3 nucleotides read TGTGCCAGCAGCTTATCATGGGTCCTTAATGAAAAACTGTTTTTT. It is translated as CASSLSWVLNEKLFF.